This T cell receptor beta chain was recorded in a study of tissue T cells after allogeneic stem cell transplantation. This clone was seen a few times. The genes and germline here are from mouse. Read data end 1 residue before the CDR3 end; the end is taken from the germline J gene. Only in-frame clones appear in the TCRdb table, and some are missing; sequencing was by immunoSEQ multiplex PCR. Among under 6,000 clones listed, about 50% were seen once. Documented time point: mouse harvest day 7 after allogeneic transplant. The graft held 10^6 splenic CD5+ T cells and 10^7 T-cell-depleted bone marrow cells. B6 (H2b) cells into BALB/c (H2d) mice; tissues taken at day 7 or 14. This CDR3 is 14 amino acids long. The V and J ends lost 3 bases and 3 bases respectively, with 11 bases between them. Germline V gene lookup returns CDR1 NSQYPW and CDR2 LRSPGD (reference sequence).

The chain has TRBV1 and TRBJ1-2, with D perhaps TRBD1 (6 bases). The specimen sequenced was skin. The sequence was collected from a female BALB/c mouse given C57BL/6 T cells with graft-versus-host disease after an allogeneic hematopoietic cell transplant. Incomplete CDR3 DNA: TGCACCTGCAGTGCTTCCTACAGGGACTCCGACTACACC. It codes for CTCSASYRDSDYT. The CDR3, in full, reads CTCSASYRDSDYTF. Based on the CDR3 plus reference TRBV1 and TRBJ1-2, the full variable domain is VTLLEQNPRWRLVPRGQAVNLRCILKNSQYPWMSWYQQDLQKQLQWLFTLRSPGDKEVKSLPGADYLATRVTDTELRLQVANMSQGRTLYCTCSASYRDSDYTFGSGTRLLVI.